This passage covers 28 T cell receptor beta chains from one sample sequenced in a study of beta chain features in type 1 diabetes (dated by TCRdb to 2017 to 2018). What the study reported, not specific to this receptor: Type 1 diabetes patients showed a moderate but significant shortening of TCRB CDR3 length in all four CD4+ subsets.

These receptors' antigens are unknown. Libraries were made using the immunoSEQ multiplex PCR assay. The entire amount of isolated RNA was reverse transcribed using the High Capacity cDNA Reverse Transcription Kit, so the sequenced TCRB transcripts were expressed ones. TCRdb retrieved this table from immuneACCESS and kept in-frame rearrangements only. Not all clones are present; in checked studies, unresolved V genes account for under half, and no reason is known for the remainder. The sample table contains more than 550,000 clones; only one count was recorded for 11% to 15% of them. Together, the top ten hold 0.03% to 0.04% of the sample. The sample was naive CD4+ T cells from blood. The cell subset or site label, read with the paper, signifies: true naive CD4+ T cells. Receptors were obtained from a man aged 18-30 years with type 1 diabetes.

This clone was observed a handful of times. The chain links TRBV14 to TRBJ1-1; D is possibly TRBD1 (5 bases). The germline CDR1 and CDR2 sequences are SGHDN and FVKESK. V lost 3 bases and J 9 bases, leaving 11 bases between the germline ends. The CDR3 has 12 amino acids. The chain's CDR3 is CASSQGRGKAFF. As DNA, the CDR3 is TGTGCCAGCAGCCAGGGTAGGGGAAAAGCTTTCTTT.

This clone was seen a handful of times. V and J are TRBV2 and TRBJ1-4, with a possible D match to TRBD1 (5 bases). The germline V gene encodes CDR1 SNHLY and CDR2 FYNNEI. The germline V and J ends were trimmed by 7 bases and 6 bases, with 15 bases remaining between them. The CDR3 contains 14 residues. DNA of the CDR3: TGTGCCAGCACAGGGATCACAGTGGATGAAAAACTGTTTTTT. Its protein product is CASTGITVDEKLFF.

This clone was counted between two and nine times. This chain links TRBV30 with TRBJ1-5; the D gene is possibly TRBD1 (5 bases). The germline CDR1 and CDR2 sequences are GTSNPN and SVGIG (reference sequence). The germline V and J ends were trimmed by 4 bases and 5 bases, with 15 bases remaining between them. The CDR3 is made up of 14 amino acids. The CDR3 nucleotides read TGTGCCTGGAACGGACCCGGGGGGGATCAGCCCCAGCATTTT. It specifies CAWNGPGGDQPQHF.

V is TRBV29-1 and J is TRBJ1-2; D gene ambiguous. V lost 1 base to trimming and J lost 1 base, with 10 bases between them. The V gene's germline CDR1 is SQVTM and CDR2 ANQGSEA. The length of the CDR3 is 14 residues. The CDR3 reads CSVEGTELNYGYTF. CDR3 nucleotides: TGCAGCGTTGAAGGGACGGAGCTTAACTATGGCTACACCTTC.

The chain combines TRBV6-1 with TRBJ2-7, with TRBD2 matching 8 bases. The CDR3 has 17 amino acids. V lost 0 bases to trimming and J lost 2 bases; unmatched junction nucleotides: 9. Germline values: CDR1 MNHNS, CDR2 SASEGT. As DNA, the CDR3 is TGTGCCAGCAGTGAAGCGGGGCGTAGCGGGGCCCCCTACGAGCAGTACTTC. Amino acids: CASSEAGRSGAPYEQYF.

The CDR3 spells CSALRQGSNGYTF. The CDR3 coding sequence is TGCAGCGCGCTAAGACAGGGAAGTAATGGCTACACCTTC. The chain has TRBV29-1 and TRBJ1-2, with 7 bases identical to TRBD1. This CDR3 has 13 amino acids. The J segment lost 6 bases and the V segment lost 7 bases, leaving 11 bases of the junction unmatched. Germline V gives CDR1 SQVTM, CDR2 ANQGSEA.

This clone came up a few times. The gene calls are TRBV7-2 and TRBJ1-5; D is ambiguous. CDR3 size: 14 residues. Per the germline V gene, CDR1 is SGHTA and CDR2 is FQGNSA. V was clipped by 3 bases and J by 7 bases, with 13 bases between them. This CDR3 reads CASSFGRIGQPQHF. DNA for the CDR3: TGTGCCAGCAGCTTCGGCAGAATCGGCCAGCCCCAGCATTTT.

The chain joins TRBV7-9 to TRBJ2-1; the match to TRBD1 covers 8 bases. The trim removed 2 bases at V and 4 bases at J, leaving 4 bases unmatched. The germline V gene has CDR1 SEHNR and CDR2 FQNEAQ (reference sequence). The CDR3 consists of 15 residues. The CDR3 loop is CASSLQGASYNEQFF. The DNA for the CDR3 is TGTGCCAGCAGCTTACAGGGGGCAAGTTACAATGAGCAGTTCTTC.

The chain has TRBV7-2 and TRBJ2-3; D call uncertain. The V end lost 3 bases, the J end lost 0 bases, and 10 bases lay between the germline ends. Germline CDR1 and CDR2: SGHTA and FQGNSA. CDR3 size: 15 residues. CDR3 sequence (DNA): TGTGCCAGCAGCTTGGTTGCAGTTAGCACAGATACGCAGTATTTT. Amino acid sequence: CASSLVAVSTDTQYF.

In regard to this clone: Other nucleotide sequences from this sample produce the same CDR3. DNA of the CDR3: TGTGCCTGGAGTGTCTCTGGGACTCAGCCCCAGCATTTT. It translates to CAWSVSGTQPQHF. The V gene is TRBV30, the J gene TRBJ1-5; a weak D match, TRBD1 (5 bases). Trimming shortened V by 0 bases and J by 6 bases, and 9 bases separated the two germline ends. Germline-derived CDR1 and CDR2 are GTSNPN and SVGIG (reference sequence). The CDR3 contains 13 residues.

This clone has just a few counts. This chain links TRBV18 with TRBJ2-7, with TRBD1 as a possible D gene (6 bases). CDR1 is KGHSH, CDR2 LQKENI, per germline. Trimming removed 6 bases from V and 4 bases from J, with 13 bases in between. The length of the CDR3 is 13 residues. CDR3 sequence: CASSIGQLYEQYF. The CDR3 nucleotides are TGTGCCAGCTCTATCGGACAGCTATACGAGCAGTACTTC.

This clone showed up just a few times. The gene calls are TRBV25-1 and TRBJ2-3; 11 bases are shared with TRBD2. Unmatched junction bases numbered 14, after V lost 7 bases and J lost 5 bases. This CDR3 region has 17 residues. Germline V lookup: CDR1 MGHDK, CDR2 SYGVNS. CDR3 DNA: TGTGCCAGCACCTCTCCCTTTAGCGGGGGGGCTGGAGATACGCAGTATTTT. Residues: CASTSPFSGGAGDTQYF.

This clone has a handful of counts. The chain carries TRBV10-3 and TRBJ2-5; the D is unclear. Germline V gene lookup returns CDR1 ENHRY and CDR2 SYGVKD. This CDR3 region has 13 residues. V was cut by 6 bases and J by 2 bases, with 10 bases left in between. The CDR3 bases are TGTGCCATCAGGGCACACGGGCAAGAGACCCAGTACTTC. This sequence encodes CAIRAHGQETQYF.

This clone was seen only a few times. The V call is TRBV30, the J call TRBJ1-4; TRBD1 matches 9 bases. V lost 8 bases to trimming and J lost 6 bases; unmatched junction nucleotides: 4. The germline CDR1 and CDR2 sequences are GTSNPN and SVGIG (reference sequence). The CDR3 has 12 amino acids. CDR3 in amino acids: CALDRGHEKLFF. In DNA, the CDR3 is TGTGCCCTGGACAGGGGACATGAAAAACTGTTTTTT.

There are a few counts of this clone. The chain recombines TRBV7-2 with TRBJ1-5; D remains ambiguous. Trimming stripped 1 base from V and 0 bases from J, with 13 bases between. The CDR3 is 17 residues long. The V gene's germline CDR1 is SGHTA and CDR2 FQGNSA. The CDR3 nucleotides are TGTGCCAGCAGCTTAGTAGCGGGAGGGAATAGCAATCAGCCCCAGCATTTT. Encoded protein: CASSLVAGGNSNQPQHF. The whole variable domain, remainder taken from reference TRBV7-2 and TRBJ1-5, is GAGVSQSPSNKVTEKGKDVELRCDPISGHTALYWYRQSLGQGLEFLIYFQGNSAPDKSGLPSDRFSAERTGGSVSTLTIQRTQQEDSAVYLCASSLVAGGNSNQPQHFGDGTRLSIL.

This clone was observed once. The chain has TRBV5-1 and TRBJ2-5; 8 bases are a match to TRBD2. V was pared by 3 bases and J by 1 base, with 2 bases of the junction left unmatched. Germline CDR1 SGHRS, CDR2 YFSETQ. The CDR3 totals 14 residues. The CDR3: CASSSLAGQETQYF. The CDR3 coding sequence is TGCGCCAGCAGCTCTCTAGCGGGCCAAGAGACCCAGTACTTC.

The rearrangement joins TRBV7-9 to TRBJ2-7, with 7 nucleotides matching TRBD1. Germline V gives CDR1 SEHNR, CDR2 FQNEAQ (reference sequence). V gave up 5 bases and J gave up 2 bases; unmatched junction bases: 6. This CDR3 has 14 amino acids. The CDR3 bases are TGTGCCAGCAGCCATAGGGGGCTCGCCTACGAGCAGTACTTC. Encoded protein: CASSHRGLAYEQYF.

The genes are TRBV6-5 and TRBJ1-4; 7 bases map to TRBD1. V was pared by 5 bases and J by 10 bases, with 10 bases of the junction left unmatched. CDR1 MNHEY and CDR2 SVGAGI come from the germline V gene. CDR3 size: 14 residues. The CDR3 sequence is CASSDGQALGKLFF. Here the CDR3 DNA reads TGTGCCAGCAGTGACGGACAGGCCTTGGGAAAACTGTTTTTT.

This clone was counted between two and nine times. The J gene is TRBJ2-1, the V gene TRBV18; D possibly uses TRBD1 or TRBD2 (5 bases each). The CDR3 is made up of 16 amino acids. CDR1 and CDR2 from the germline V gene are KGHSH and LQKENI. Trimming cost V 2 bases and J 6 bases, with 17 bases left between them. The CDR3 DNA sequence: TGTGCCAGCTCACCAGATTCGAGGGGACGGTTCAATGAGCAGTTCTTC. It is translated as CASSPDSRGRFNEQFF.

This clone was picked up a small number of times. V usage is TRBV2 and J usage is TRBJ2-1, with 13 bases aligning to TRBD2. The CDR3 runs 15 residues. In germline, CDR1 is SNHLY, CDR2 FYNNEI. The V and J ends lost 5 bases and 8 bases, in that order; junction bases with no gene match: 6. CDR3 protein: CASSRLAGGGDEQFF. The CDR3 DNA reads as TGTGCCAGCAGTCGACTAGCGGGAGGTGGGGATGAGCAGTTCTTC.

This clone came up a few times. The rearrangement uses TRBV2 and TRBJ2-7, with 7 bases matching TRBD1. Looked up from germline, CDR1 is SNHLY and CDR2 is FYNNEI. V trimming: 7 bases; J trimming: 3 bases; junction bases outside the gene matches: 9. The CDR3 consists of 14 residues. CDR3 amino acids: CASIGGQSVYEQYF. CDR3 coding DNA: TGTGCCAGCATAGGGGGACAGTCGGTCTACGAGCAGTACTTC. The full variable domain, its missing parts supplied by reference TRBV2 and TRBJ2-7, is EPEVTQTPSHQVTQMGQEVILRCVPISNHLYFYWYRQILGQKVEFLVSFYNNEISEKSEIFDDQFSVERPDGSNFTLKIRSTKLEDSAMYFCASIGGQSVYEQYFGPGTRLTVT.

V usage is TRBV7-2 and J usage is TRBJ2-4; TRBD1 agrees at 9 bases. V trimming: 5 bases; J trimming: 6 bases; junction bases outside the gene matches: 5. Germline CDR1 SGHTA, CDR2 FQGNSA. CDR3 length: 14 amino acids. CDR3 amino acids: CASSGDRDRNIQYF. The CDR3, as DNA: TGTGCCAGCAGCGGGGACAGGGATAGAAACATTCAGTACTTC.

This clone has only a few counts. J is TRBJ2-5 and V is TRBV5-1; 10 bases map to TRBD2. J was trimmed by 5 bases and V by 6 bases; bases with no gene match: 13. CDR1 and CDR2 from the germline V gene are SGHRS and YFSETQ. The CDR3 sequence is 16 residues long. In DNA form, the CDR3 reads TGCGCCAGCAACTCAGGCCTAGCGGGAGTCTCCGAGACCCAGTACTTC. Amino acid sequence: CASNSGLAGVSETQYF.

This clone was detected only a few times. This sample includes further DNA sequences coding for the same CDR3. J is TRBJ2-2 and V is TRBV9, with D unclear. The CDR3 totals 12 residues. The germline V gene encodes CDR1 SGDLS and CDR2 YYNGEE. V dropped 3 bases and J dropped 5 bases, with 5 bases sitting between them. CDR3 residues: CASSEGTGELFF. CDR3 nucleotides: TGTGCCAGCAGCGAGGGAACCGGGGAGCTGTTTTTT.

Worth noting for this clone: The sample has other DNA sequences that encode this CDR3 too. The chain links TRBV27 to TRBJ2-1, with D maybe TRBD1 (5 bases). This CDR3 has 15 amino acids. V dropped 2 bases and J dropped 5 bases, with 13 bases sitting between them. Germline CDR1 MNHEY, CDR2 SMNVEV (reference sequence). CDR3 sequence: CASSLRGQSNNEQFF. DNA for the CDR3: TGTGCCAGCAGTTTAAGGGGTCAATCCAACAATGAGCAGTTCTTC.

The rearrangement joins TRBV7-2 to TRBJ1-2; D not certain. V lost 5 bases to trimming and J lost 3 bases, with 16 bases between them. The CDR3 sequence is 15 residues long. Germline V gene data show CDR1 as SGHTA and CDR2 as FQGNSA. In DNA form, the CDR3 reads TGTGCCAGCAGCCGGACGGACCGCGGTGACTATGGCTACACCTTC. Protein sequence: CASSRTDRGDYGYTF.

The chain recombines TRBV7-3 with TRBJ2-5; TRBD2 is a possible D gene (5 bases). Germline CDR1 reads SGHTA; CDR2 reads FQGTGA. Trimming stripped 5 bases from V and 1 base from J, with 17 bases between. The length of the CDR3 is 16 residues. The CDR3 nucleotides read TGTGCCAGCAGCCCCACCTGGCTGGCGGGCCAAGAGACCCAGTACTTC. Encoded protein: CASSPTWLAGQETQYF.

This clone was observed a handful of times. The gene calls are TRBV25-1 and TRBJ1-2; D is unclear. The CDR3 is made up of 15 amino acids. Trimming cost V 4 bases and J 6 bases, with 18 bases left between them. CDR1 and CDR2 (germline): MGHDK, SYGVNS. This CDR3 reads CASSVPGLNPNGYTF. DNA for the CDR3: TGTGCCAGCAGTGTCCCGGGCCTTAACCCCAATGGCTACACCTTC.